These 3 T cell receptor beta chains were sequenced from one sample in a study of cytomegalovirus exposure and HLA in healthy donors. The PCR contained 60 Vbeta and 13 Jbeta primers. Some clones are missing from TCRdb's copy, which holds only in-frame ones; the method was immunoSEQ multiplex PCR. The repertoire has 210,000 or so clones, about three quarters of them found once; the top ten carry 1.5% to 2%. The sequenced material came from PBMCs. The source is a man aged 18-30 years in good health and CMV-seronegative.

V usage is TRBV10-3 and J usage is TRBJ2-3; 7 bases are shared with TRBD2. The germline V gene has CDR1 ENHRY and CDR2 SYGVKD. The J segment lost 1 base and the V segment lost 4 bases, leaving 8 bases of the junction unmatched. This CDR3 has 16 residues. This chain's CDR3 is CAISGRGTTGTDTQYF. CDR3 DNA: TGTGCCATCAGTGGACGTGGGACTACCGGCACAGATACGCAGTATTTT.

This CDR3 is CASSFGQGGSYEQYF. As DNA, the CDR3 is TGTGCCAGCAGTTTTGGACAGGGAGGATCCTACGAGCAGTACTTC. This chain links TRBV2 with TRBJ2-7; TRBD1 aligns across 8 bases. With V trimmed by 5 bases and J by 1 base, 7 bases remained unmatched. The germline CDR1 and CDR2 sequences are SNHLY and FYNNEI. The CDR3 contains 15 residues.

V gene TRBV28 combines with J gene TRBJ2-5, with D tentatively TRBD1 (5 bases). The V end lost 6 bases, the J end lost 4 bases, and 15 bases lay between the germline ends. Germline assignment: CDR1 MDHEN and CDR2 SYDVKM. This CDR3 is 14 amino acids long. In DNA, the CDR3 is TGTGCCAGCAGCCCTAGGAGTCAGGGAGAGACCCAGTACTTC. It codes for CASSPRSQGETQYF.